The 29 T cell receptor beta chains reported below all come from one sample, sequenced in a study of shared clonotypes between healthy human individuals. Assay: immunoSEQ multiplex PCR; the TCRdb copy retains only in-frame clones and omits some. The repertoire holds roughly 2 million clones, approximately 96% seen once, with roughly 0.13% in the top ten. Sequencing was carried out using naive CD4+ T cells sorted from blood. Subset indicated: CD45RA+ positively selected. The receptors derive from a man aged 18 to 30 in good health.

The genes are TRBV20-1 and TRBJ1-1; a weak D match, TRBD1 (5 bases). From germline, CDR1 is DFQATT and CDR2 SNEGSKA (reference sequence). The CDR3 is 11 residues long. V shed 5 bases and J shed 6 bases, with 10 bases lying between them. The CDR3 region has the DNA TGCAGTGCTTTCAGGGCCGCTGAAGCTTTCTTT. Its protein product is CSAFRAAEAFF.

The DNA of the CDR3 is TGTGCCAGTAGTATAACCCCGGGGAACTCCTACGAGCAGTACTTC. Protein: CASSITPGNSYEQYF. The chain couples TRBV19 to TRBJ2-7; a possible D gene is TRBD2 (5 bases). Germline V gene data show CDR1 as LNHDA and CDR2 as SQIVND (reference sequence). V was shortened by 2 bases and J by 0 bases, with 11 bases between the two germline ends. CDR3 length: 15 amino acids.

V gene TRBV5-4 combines with J gene TRBJ1-2; perhaps TRBD1 as D (6 bases). In germline, CDR1 is SGHNT, CDR2 YYREEE (reference sequence). This CDR3 has 17 amino acids. V was cut by 4 bases and J by 8 bases, with 27 bases left in between. CDR3 in amino acids: CASSHTSRQVADGGYTF. CDR3 sequence (DNA): TGTGCCAGCAGCCACACATCCCGACAGGTGGCAGATGGAGGCTACACCTTC.

CDR3 nucleotide sequence: TGCGCCAGCAGCCAAGGCTTTAGCGGGAGGGGGAATGAGCAGTTCTTC. It translates to CASSQGFSGRGNEQFF. The chain couples TRBV4-3 to TRBJ2-1, with TRBD2 matching 11 bases. Trimming at V came to 1 base and at J to 7 bases, leaving 6 bases not matched to a gene. The CDR3 length is 16 residues. CDR1 and CDR2 (germline): LGHNA, YSLEER.

The genes are TRBV19 and TRBJ2-7; 7 bases match TRBD1. Germline V gene lookup returns CDR1 LNHDA and CDR2 SQIVND (reference sequence). This CDR3 is built from 13 residues. V lost 4 bases to trimming and J lost 4 bases; unmatched junction nucleotides: 4. The CDR3 DNA reads as TGTGCCAGTAGTAGGGACAGTCAATACGAGCAGTACTTC. Translated: CASSRDSQYEQYF.

This chain joins TRBV18 and TRBJ1-2; tentatively, D is TRBD1 (5 bases). V was shortened by 2 bases and J by 0 bases, with 19 bases between the two germline ends. This CDR3 is built from 18 residues. Germline V CDR1 and CDR2: KGHSH, LQKENI. The CDR3 nucleotides are TGTGCCAGCTCACCATCAACAGGCAGGGCGGGAGCTAACTATGGCTACACCTTC. It codes for CASSPSTGRAGANYGYTF.

The chain combines TRBV6-1 with TRBJ2-5; D unclear. V shed 1 base and J shed 2 bases, with 11 bases lying between them. Germline lookup yields CDR1 MNHNS and CDR2 SASEGT. The CDR3 loop spans 15 amino acids. The CDR3 region is CASSEDRVPQETQYF. As DNA, the CDR3 is TGTGCCAGCAGTGAAGATCGGGTACCACAAGAGACCCAGTACTTC.

The chain employs TRBV28 and TRBJ2-1; 11 bases are shared with TRBD2. The V gene end was trimmed by 1 base and the J gene end by 5 bases; junction bases not matched to a gene: 4. This CDR3 is 16 amino acids long. Germline CDR1 MDHEN, CDR2 SYDVKM. CDR3 DNA sequence: TGTGCCAGCAGTTTATTGGGACTAGCGGCAAACAATGAGCAGTTCTTC. It codes for CASSLLGLAANNEQFF.

Points on this clone: Other DNA sequences of this sample code for an identical CDR3. The rearrangement joins TRBV7-3 to TRBJ1-1; TRBD1 might be the D (6 bases). Looked up from germline, CDR1 is SGHTA and CDR2 is FQGTGA. V lost 3 bases to trimming and J lost 2 bases, with 7 bases between them. The CDR3 loop spans 13 amino acids. The CDR3 here is CASSLGQNTEAFF. The CDR3 nucleotides read TGTGCCAGCAGCTTGGGACAAAACACTGAAGCTTTCTTT.

For this clone: Its ends do not fully match the called genes, so a read error is possible. This chain's CDR3 is CASSPGSSRETQYF. The CDR3 coding sequence is TGTGCTAGCAGCCCGGGGTCTTCCCGAGAGACCCAGTACTTC. The chain recombines TRBV7-7 with TRBJ2-5; maybe TRBD2 (5 bases). The germline gives CDR1 SSHAT, CDR2 FNYEAQ (reference sequence). CDR3 length: 14 residues.

Concerning this clone: Different DNA sequences within this sample yield the same CDR3. The rearrangement uses TRBV6-5 and TRBJ1-1; TRBD1 matches at 7 bases. This CDR3 is 14 amino acids long. Losses at the gene ends were 6 bases for V and 2 bases for J; bases not matched to a gene: 6. In germline, CDR1 is MNHEY, CDR2 SVGAGI. The CDR3 DNA follows: TGTGCCAGCAGCCGAGGGACAGCCAACACTGAAGCTTTCTTT. This gives the protein CASSRGTANTEAFF.

J is TRBJ1-6 and V is TRBV7-9; D unresolved. With 1 base removed from V and 5 bases from J, the gap between germline ends came to 9 bases. The germline gives CDR1 SEHNR, CDR2 FQNEAQ (reference sequence). CDR3 size: 15 residues. CDR3 loop: CASSLDRTDNSPLHF. As DNA, the CDR3 is TGTGCCAGCAGCTTAGACCGAACTGATAATTCACCCCTCCACTTT.

The V gene is TRBV7-2, the J gene TRBJ2-7; D is ambiguous. Per the germline V gene, CDR1 is SGHTA and CDR2 is FQGNSA. V lost 1 base and J lost 10, with 11 bases in between. There are 12 residues in the CDR3. Here the CDR3 DNA reads TGTGCCAGCAGCTTAGATTCGGGTCCTCAGTACTTC. Translation: CASSLDSGPQYF.

This chain joins TRBV18 and TRBJ1-2; D call uncertain. Germline V lookup: CDR1 KGHSH, CDR2 LQKENI. Trimming removed 1 base at V and 4 bases at J, with 13 bases between. This CDR3 region has 15 residues. CDR3 protein: CASSPLDTLSYGYTF. For the CDR3, the DNA is TGTGCCAGCTCACCACTAGACACCCTTTCCTATGGCTACACCTTC.

The chain couples TRBV4-3 to TRBJ2-5; D may match TRBD1 or TRBD2 (6 bases each). This CDR3 is 15 amino acids long. Germline V gives CDR1 LGHNA, CDR2 YSLEER. The V end was cut by 4 bases, the J end by 5 bases, with 17 bases between. In DNA, the CDR3 is TGCGCCAGCAGCCGATCGGGGGCGCAAGGGGAGACCCAGTACTTC. It encodes CASSRSGAQGETQYF.

Notes on this clone: Other DNA sequences in the same sample also yield this CDR3. The chain joins TRBV4-1 to TRBJ1-5; TRBD1 matches at 10 bases. V shed 0 bases, J shed 4 bases, and the junction held 6 bases outside the gene matches. This CDR3 comprises 17 residues. The germline V gene encodes CDR1 MGHRA and CDR2 YSYEKL. The CDR3 DNA sequence: TGCGCCAGCAGCCAAGAAGGGGGGGGACAGGGGAATCAGCCCCAGCATTTT. Its protein is CASSQEGGGQGNQPQHF.

V gene TRBV11-2 combines with J gene TRBJ1-2, with D tentatively TRBD1 (5 bases). Germline loops: CDR1 SGHAT, CDR2 FQNNGV. The V end was cut by 3 bases, the J end by 2 bases, with 25 bases between. This CDR3 has 19 amino acids. The CDR3 region has the DNA TGTGCCAGCAGCTTTACCCTATCTGGGGGGAAGAGAGTGAACTATGGCTACACCTTC. This sequence encodes CASSFTLSGGKRVNYGYTF.

This sequence joins TRBV6-1 and TRBJ2-6; TRBD1 agrees at 9 bases. This CDR3 has 16 amino acids. Germline V gene sequence: CDR1 MNHNS, CDR2 SASEGT. The trim removed 4 bases at V and 1 base at J, leaving 2 bases unmatched. The CDR3 reads CASSGGTGSGANVLTF. CDR3 coding DNA: TGTGCCAGCAGTGGGGGGACAGGGTCTGGGGCCAACGTCCTGACTTTC.

The rearrangement links TRBV5-1 to TRBJ1-1; no clear D gene. This CDR3 has 12 residues. Trimming pared 3 bases from V and 4 bases from J, leaving 7 bases between. The V gene's germline CDR1 is SGHRS and CDR2 YFSETQ. In nucleotides, the CDR3 is TGCGCCAGCAGCTCGCGGGGCACTGAAGCTTTCTTT. This codes for CASSSRGTEAFF.

This clone was recorded once. V gene TRBV5-8 combines with J gene TRBJ2-2, with no clear D. Germline V CDR1 and CDR2: SGHTS, YDEGEE. The CDR3 loop spans 14 amino acids. The V end was cut by 5 bases, the J end by 5 bases, with 13 bases between. This chain's CDR3 is CASSSAPRTGELFF. DNA for the CDR3: TGTGCCAGCAGTTCAGCCCCGCGGACCGGGGAGCTGTTTTTT.

This chain links TRBV30 with TRBJ1-5, with D unresolved. With 2 bases removed from V and 6 bases from J, the gap between germline ends came to 8 bases. The CDR3 contains 12 residues. Germline-derived CDR1 and CDR2 are GTSNPN and SVGIG (reference sequence). This chain's CDR3 is CAWSSDGQPQHF. CDR3 coding DNA: TGTGCCTGGAGTTCCGATGGTCAGCCCCAGCATTTT.

This rearrangement joins TRBV6-1 to TRBJ1-1, with D unresolved. The germline V gene has CDR1 MNHNS and CDR2 SASEGT. This CDR3 has 14 amino acids. Between the trimmed V and J ends, which lost 2 bases and 2 bases, there was a span of 9 bases. CDR3 sequence (DNA): TGTGCCAGCAGTGAATTCTTAGTAAACACTGAAGCTTTCTTT. This translates into CASSEFLVNTEAFF.

The CDR3 loop is CASSLFLDPKSPGNTIYF. CDR3 bases: TGTGCCAGCAGCTTATTCTTAGACCCTAAGAGTCCAGGAAACACCATATATTTT. The V and J genes are TRBV7-9 and TRBJ1-3, with D uncertain. Trimming took off 2 bases at V and 4 bases at J, with 21 bases between the two ends. This CDR3 comprises 18 residues. Germline V gene data show CDR1 as SEHNR and CDR2 as FQNEAQ (reference sequence).

The V gene is TRBV25-1, the J gene TRBJ2-5, with TRBD1 matching 9 bases. The end of the DNA aligns better with TRBJ2-7, so the J call may be wrong. CDR3 length equals 13 residues. CDR1 is MGHDK, CDR2 SYGVNS, per germline. CDR3 coding DNA: TGTGCCAGCAGTGTCCGGACAGGGGCCGAGCAGTACTTC. This codes for CASSVRTGAEQYF.

The chain recombines TRBV5-4 with TRBJ2-2; the D is unclear. CDR1 and CDR2 (germline): SGHNT, YYREEE (reference sequence). The V end was cut by 0 bases, the J end by 2 bases, with 5 bases between. The CDR3 contains 14 residues. CDR3 region: CASSLVVNTGELFF. The CDR3 DNA reads TGTGCCAGCAGCTTGGTTGTCAACACCGGGGAGCTGTTTTTT.

V is TRBV18 and J is TRBJ1-2, with TRBD1 as a possible D gene (5 bases). Germline V gene data show CDR1 as KGHSH and CDR2 as LQKENI. The V gene lost 1 base and the J gene lost 2 bases, with 14 bases spanning the gap. This CDR3 comprises 16 residues. CDR3 DNA: TGTGCCAGCTCACCACGTCTAACAGGCCTCAACTATGGCTACACCTTC. Protein sequence: CASSPRLTGLNYGYTF.

The chain uses TRBV30 and TRBJ2-1; D is unresolved. The CDR3 has 14 residues. The germline V gene has CDR1 GTSNPN and CDR2 SVGIG (reference sequence). The V end was cut by 4 bases, the J end by 0 bases, with 10 bases between. This CDR3 is CAWKKPGSYNEQFF. Here the CDR3 DNA reads TGTGCCTGGAAGAAGCCGGGCTCCTACAATGAGCAGTTCTTC.

The chain combines TRBV2 with TRBJ2-5, with 8 bases aligning to TRBD2. After removal of 4 bases from V and 5 bases from J, the junction contained 3 bases not matched to a gene. The CDR3 contains 13 residues. Germline-derived CDR1 and CDR2 are SNHLY and FYNNEI. In DNA, the CDR3 is TGTGCCAGCAGTGGTCAGCGGGGGGAGACCCAGTACTTC. This sequence encodes CASSGQRGETQYF.

The genes are TRBV30 and TRBJ1-1, with D unclear. Between the trimmed V and J ends, which lost 5 bases and 8 bases, there was a span of 12 bases. The CDR3 loop spans 11 amino acids. Germline values: CDR1 GTSNPN, CDR2 SVGIG (reference sequence). The CDR3 DNA follows: TGTGCCTGGGGTAGCTCAAGGGAAGCTTTCTTT. Translating it yields CAWGSSREAFF.